What follows describes a single T cell receptor (beta chain). The sample originates from a study of T cell changes during pregnancy in multiple sclerosis. Sequenced by immunoSEQ multiplex PCR; TCRdb stores in-frame clones only, minus some. This sample has about 25,000 clones; about 88% occur once, and the top ten carry 9% to 9.5%. Germline trimming cut 9 bases from V and 3 bases from J; bases unmatched to any gene: 11. The germline V gene encodes CDR1 LNHDA and CDR2 SQIVND (reference sequence). The CDR3 runs to 16 residues. The V and J genes are TRBV19 and TRBJ2-6, with TRBD2 matching 7 bases. The sample in question was CD8+ T cells from peripheral blood mononuclear cells, obtained in the third trimester of pregnancy. This clonotype originated in a female donor in good health, enrolled as a control in a pregnancy study. The CDR3 nucleotides read TGTGCCAGCGTGGGAGGCGGGAGCTATGGGGCCAACGTCCTGACTTTC. Translation gives CASVGGGSYGANVLTF. Full variable domain (missing parts from reference TRBV19 and TRBJ2-6): DGGITQSPKYLFRKEGQNVTLSCEQNLNHDAMYWYRQDPGQGLRLIYYSQIVNDFQKGDIAEGYSVSREKKESFPLTVTSAQKNPTAFYLCASVGGGSYGANVLTFGAGSRLTVL.